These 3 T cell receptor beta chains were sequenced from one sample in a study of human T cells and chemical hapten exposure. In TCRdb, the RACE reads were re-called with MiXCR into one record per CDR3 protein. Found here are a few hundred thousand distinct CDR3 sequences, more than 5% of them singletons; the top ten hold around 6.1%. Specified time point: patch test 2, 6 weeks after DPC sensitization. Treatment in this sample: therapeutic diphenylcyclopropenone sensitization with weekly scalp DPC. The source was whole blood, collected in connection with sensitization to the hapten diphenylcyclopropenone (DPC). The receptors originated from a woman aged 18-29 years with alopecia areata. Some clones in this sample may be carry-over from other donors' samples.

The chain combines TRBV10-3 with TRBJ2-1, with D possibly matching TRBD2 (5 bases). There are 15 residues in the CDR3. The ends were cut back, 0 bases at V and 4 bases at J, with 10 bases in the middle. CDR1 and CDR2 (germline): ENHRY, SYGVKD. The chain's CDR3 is CAISESMSGYNEQFF. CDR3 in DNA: TGTGCCATCAGTGAGTCGATGTCGGGGTACAATGAGCAGTTCTTC.

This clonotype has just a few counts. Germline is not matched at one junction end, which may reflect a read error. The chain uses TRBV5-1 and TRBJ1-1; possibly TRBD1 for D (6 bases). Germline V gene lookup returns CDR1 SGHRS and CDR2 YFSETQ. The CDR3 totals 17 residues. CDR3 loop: CASSLDAGAANNAEAFF. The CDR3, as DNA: TGCGCCAGCAGTTTGGACGCGGGGGCGGCCAACAACGCTGAAGCTTTCTTT.

CDR3 DNA sequence: TGTGCCAGCAGTACCATGAACACCGGGGAGCTGTTTTTT. Encoded protein: CASSTMNTGELFF. The chain recombines TRBV6-2 or TRBV6-3 with TRBJ2-2; no firm D call. Germline loops: CDR1 MNHEY, CDR2 SVGEGT. V lost 5 bases and J lost 1, with 5 bases in between. The CDR3 length is 13 residues.